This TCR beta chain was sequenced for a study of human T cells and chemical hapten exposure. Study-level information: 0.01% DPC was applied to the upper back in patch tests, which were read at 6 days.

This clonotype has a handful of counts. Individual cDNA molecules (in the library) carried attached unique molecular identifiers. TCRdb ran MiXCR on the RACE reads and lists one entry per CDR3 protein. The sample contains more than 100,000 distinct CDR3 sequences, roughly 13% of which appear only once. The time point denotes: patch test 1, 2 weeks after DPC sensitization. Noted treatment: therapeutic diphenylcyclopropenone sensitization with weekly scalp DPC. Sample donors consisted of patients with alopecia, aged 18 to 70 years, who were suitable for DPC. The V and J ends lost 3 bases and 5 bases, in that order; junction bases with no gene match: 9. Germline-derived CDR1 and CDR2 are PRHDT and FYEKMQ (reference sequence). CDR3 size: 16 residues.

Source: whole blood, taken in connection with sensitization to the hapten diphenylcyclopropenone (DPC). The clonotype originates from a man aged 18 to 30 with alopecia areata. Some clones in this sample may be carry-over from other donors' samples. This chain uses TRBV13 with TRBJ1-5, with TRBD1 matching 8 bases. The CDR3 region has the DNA TGTGCCAGCAGCTTTCCTTCAGGGGGCTGGCATCAGCCCCAGCATTTT. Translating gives CASSFPSGGWHQPQHF.